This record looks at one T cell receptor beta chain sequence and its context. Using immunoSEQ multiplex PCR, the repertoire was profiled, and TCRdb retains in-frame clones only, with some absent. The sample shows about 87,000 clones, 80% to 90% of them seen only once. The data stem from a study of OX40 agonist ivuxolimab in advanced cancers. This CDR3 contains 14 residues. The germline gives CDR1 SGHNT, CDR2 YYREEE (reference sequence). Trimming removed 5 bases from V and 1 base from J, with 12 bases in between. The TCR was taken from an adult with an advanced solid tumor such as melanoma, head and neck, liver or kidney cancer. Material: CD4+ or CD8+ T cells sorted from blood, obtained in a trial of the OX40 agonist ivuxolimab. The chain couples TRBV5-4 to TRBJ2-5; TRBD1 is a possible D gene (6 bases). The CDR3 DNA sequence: TGTGCCAGCAGTTTAGGACAGATCCAAGAGACCCAGTACTTC. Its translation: CASSLGQIQETQYF.